This TCR beta chain was obtained from a study of cytomegalovirus exposure and HLA in healthy donors. V gave up 4 bases and J gave up 2 bases, with 12 bases separating them. Germline V gene sequence: CDR1 SGHTA, CDR2 FQGNSA. The CDR3 covers 14 residues. Both 60 Vbeta primers and 13 Jbeta primers went into the PCR. TCRdb's copy holds only in-frame clones and misses some; the assay was immunoSEQ multiplex PCR. The table shows about 200,000 clones, with about four fifths occurring only once. There were likely unrecorded immune exposures, though donors were nominally healthy when sampled. This clone has only a few counts. The antigen remains undetermined. Study-wide results and caveats: In a later analysis, parvovirus B19, influenza, CMV and Epstein-Barr virus appeared linked to several top co-occurrence clusters. Another analysis was done later, and it associated approximately 15,000 TCR beta sequences with HLA alleles at 0.05 false discovery rate. Later on, analysis showed that most CMV-associated TCR beta chains appeared to be HLA-restricted.

This receptor was taken from a man younger than 45 in good health and CMV-seronegative. The chain is built from TRBV7-2 and TRBJ2-7; D is uncertain. The sequencing sample was made of PBMCs. This CDR3 is CASSSTLLTYEQYF. CDR3 in DNA: TGTGCCAGCAGCTCCACTCTTCTGACCTACGAGCAGTACTTC.